The source of this T cell receptor (beta chain) is a study of immune evolution from preneoplasia to lung adenocarcinoma. Repertoires were generated with immunoSEQ multiplex PCR, while TCRdb's copy carries only in-frame clones and drops some. This sample has 3,000 to 4,000 clones, with around 75% found just once. Losses at the gene ends were 6 bases for V and 2 bases for J; bases not matched to a gene: 8. Germline CDR1 MDHEN, CDR2 SYDVKM. This CDR3 comprises 15 residues. Resections took place in Japan or China from the mid-2010s to the late 2010s. The sequence was collected from a person aged 60-79 years with lung adenocarcinoma. Sequencing used FFPE lung adenocarcinoma in situ tissue. This sequence joins TRBV28 and TRBJ2-5; 8 bases line up with TRBD2. CDR3: CASSPLAGLQETQYF. CDR3 bases: TGTGCCAGCAGCCCTCTAGCGGGTTTACAAGAGACCCAGTACTTC.